Listed below are T cell receptor beta chains from one sample, sequenced in a study of cytomegalovirus exposure and HLA in healthy donors. Method: immunoSEQ multiplex PCR; TCRdb's copy keeps in-frame clones and lacks some. The data show more than 55,000 clones, about 93% seen once. What was sequenced was PBMCs. The source of these receptors is a woman aged 18-29 years in good health and CMV-seronegative. Each CDR3 is given with its conserved first and last residue. A D gene is named only where the DNA matches it firmly. Size is stated for part of the rows, as once, few or many counts, or as a class when the clone is expanded.

d_gene | j_gene | v_gene | abundance | CDR3aa | CDR3nt
NA | TRBJ1-2 | TRBV6-1 | NA | CASSQQGNYGYTF | TGTGCCAGCAGCCAACAGGGCAACTATGGCTACACCTTC
NA | TRBJ2-1 | TRBV6-6 | NA | CASSRLDEQFF | TGTGCCAGCAGCCGACTCGATGAGCAGTTCTTC
TRBD2 | TRBJ2-7 | TRBV5-6 | NA | CASSLRLAGGSYEQYF | TGTGCCAGCAGCTTGAGACTAGCGGGGGGTTCCTACGAGCAGTACTTC
NA | TRBJ2-5 | TRBV6-6 | NA | CASRSDRRGETQYF | TGTGCCAGCCGCTCGGACAGGCGGGGAGAGACCCAGTACTTC
TRBD1 | TRBJ2-6 | TRBV18 | NA | CASSPTTGTGNSGANVLTF | TGTGCCAGCTCACCAACCACCGGGACAGGGAACTCTGGGGCCAACGTCCTGACTTTC
NA | TRBJ2-4 | TRBV28 | NA | CASTLQGNKNIQYF | TGTGCCAGCACGCTGCAGGGGAACAAAAACATTCAGTACTTC
NA | TRBJ1-1 | TRBV10-3 | NA | CAISEGALNTEAFF | TGTGCCATCAGTGAGGGGGCCCTGAACACTGAAGCTTTCTTT
TRBD1 | TRBJ1-1 | TRBV9 | NA | CASSQGGTGAISLNTEAFF | TGTGCCAGCAGTCAGGGGGGGACAGGGGCGATTAGTTTGAACACTGAAGCTTTCTTT
NA | TRBJ1-6 | TRBV30 | NA | CAWSAREGWGSPLHF | TGTGCCTGGAGTGCCCGGGAAGGGTGGGGTTCACCCCTCCACTTT
TRBD1 | TRBJ1-1 | TRBV5-1 | once | CASSSGQGGSAEAFF | TGCGCCAGCAGCTCCGGACAGGGGGGATCTGCTGAAGCTTTCTTT
TRBD1 | TRBJ1-1 | TRBV9 | NA | CASSATSGGTEAFF | TGTGCCAGCAGCGCAACTTCAGGGGGCACTGAAGCTTTCTTT
TRBD1 | TRBJ2-5 | TRBV5-1 | NA | CASSFSTGTGQETQYF | TGCGCCAGCAGCTTTTCAACCGGGACAGGACAAGAGACCCAGTACTTC
TRBD1 | TRBJ2-4 | TRBV5-3 | once | CARSFGQGPDGWKNIQYF | TGTGCCAGAAGCTTCGGACAGGGGCCCGACGGATGGAAAAACATTCAGTACTTC
NA | TRBJ1-5 | TRBV18 | NA | CASSPTGRGNQPQHF | TGTGCCAGCTCACCAACAGGGAGAGGTAATCAGCCCCAGCATTTT
NA | TRBJ2-1 | TRBV4-1 | NA | CASSQRQASSYNEQFF | TGCGCCAGCAGCCAGAGACAGGCGAGCTCCTACAATGAGCAGTTCTTC
NA | TRBJ2-1 | TRBV9 | NA | CASSVDPGTHHNEQFF | TGTGCCAGCAGCGTAGATCCCGGGACTCACCACAATGAGCAGTTCTTC
NA | TRBJ2-1 | TRBV30 | NA | CAWSTYPGRFGGNEQFF | TGTGCCTGGAGTACGTACCCGGGGAGGTTCGGTGGGAATGAGCAGTTCTTC
NA | TRBJ2-1 | TRBV27 | NA | CASSSFNEQFF | TGTGCCAGCAGTTCTTTCAATGAGCAGTTCTTC
TRBD2 | TRBJ2-5 | TRBV15 | NA | CATSLRELVRETQYF | TGTGCCACCAGCTTGCGGGAGTTGGTTCGTGAGACCCAGTACTTC
TRBD1 | TRBJ1-4 | TRBV5-4 | NA | CASSLEGTGGGGEKLFF | TGTGCCAGCAGCTTGGAAGGGACAGGGGGCGGAGGTGAAAAACTGTTTTTT
TRBD1 | TRBJ1-4 | TRBV4-1 | once | CASRRAGGEKLFF | TGCGCCAGCCGGCGGGCAGGGGGCGAAAAACTGTTTTTT
NA | TRBJ2-2 | TRBV5-8 | NA | CASSKGDTGELFF | TGTGCCAGCAGCAAGGGGGACACCGGGGAGCTGTTTTTT
TRBD1 | TRBJ2-3 | TRBV6-4 | few | CASSESTGVGTDTQYF | TGTGCCAGCAGCGAGTCAACAGGGGTCGGCACAGATACGCAGTATTTT
NA | TRBJ1-1 | TRBV4-2 | NA | CASSQDFFTEAFF | TGTGCCAGCAGCCAAGATTTCTTCACTGAAGCTTTCTTT
TRBD2 | TRBJ2-3 | TRBV6-6 | NA | CASSPGGGVDTDTQYF | TGTGCCAGCAGTCCGGGAGGGGGGGTTGACACAGATACGCAGTATTTT
NA | TRBJ1-2 | TRBV15 | NA | CATSTTSGVYGYTF | TGTGCCACCAGCACCACCTCAGGGGTCTATGGCTACACCTTC
TRBD2 | TRBJ2-1 | TRBV28 | NA | CASSFLASGGLSRQFF | TGTGCCAGCAGTTTCCTCGCTAGCGGGGGGCTCAGCAGGCAGTTCTTC
NA | TRBJ1-3 | TRBV14 | NA | CASSQDGGNTIYF | TGTGCCAGCAGCCAAGATGGCGGAAACACCATATATTTT
NA | TRBJ1-2 | TRBV5-1 | NA | CASSWNPGQLDNYGYTF | TGCGCCAGCAGCTGGAACCCAGGACAGCTAGATAACTATGGCTACACCTTC
TRBD1 | TRBJ1-6 | TRBV5-5 | NA | CASSLVVGRGISPLHF | TGTGCCAGCAGCTTGGTCGTGGGCAGGGGGATTTCACCCCTCCACTTT
NA | TRBJ1-2 | TRBV12-5 | once | CASGLVLGGTNYGYTF | TGTGCTAGTGGTTTGGTACTTGGGGGGACTAACTATGGCTACACCTTC
NA | TRBJ2-6 | TRBV4-3 | NA | CASSQGDSLSGANVLTF | TGCGCCAGCAGCCAAGGTGACAGCCTCTCTGGGGCCAACGTCCTGACTTTC
TRBD1 | TRBJ1-1 | TRBV7-2 | NA | CASSFRGPTTEAFF | TGTGCCAGCAGCTTCAGGGGGCCAACCACTGAAGCTTTCTTT
TRBD1 | TRBJ2-1 | TRBV28 | NA | CASSRETGWAVHEQFF | TGTGCCAGCAGTCGAGAGACAGGGTGGGCAGTCCATGAGCAGTTCTTC
NA | TRBJ2-7 | TRBV5-6 | NA | CASSSRVIPTYEQYF | TGTGCCAGCAGCTCCAGGGTTATCCCAACCTACGAGCAGTACTTC
NA | TRBJ1-1 | TRBV2 | NA | CASSAYTGGIGEAFF | TGTGCCAGCAGCGCTTATACGGGGGGCATAGGTGAAGCTTTCTTT
NA | TRBJ1-4 | TRBV19 | once | CASMGWSATNEKLFF | TGTGCCAGTATGGGCTGGTCTGCAACTAATGAAAAACTGTTTTTT
NA | TRBJ2-1 | TRBV6-6 | once | CATEASFGYNEQFF | TGTGCCACAGAAGCGTCCTTCGGATACAATGAGCAGTTCTTC
NA | TRBJ1-4 | TRBV4-1 | NA | CASSPVINEKLFF | TGCGCCAGCAGCCCGGTCATTAATGAAAAACTGTTTTTT
NA | TRBJ1-1 | TRBV7-6 | NA | CASSLYTDNTEAFF | TGTGCCAGCAGCTTATACACAGATAACACTGAAGCTTTCTTT
NA | TRBJ1-1 | TRBV2 | NA | CASSYGGLGWGDTEAFF | TGTGCCAGCAGTTATGGAGGACTGGGCTGGGGGGACACTGAAGCTTTCTTT
NA | TRBJ2-7 | TRBV19 | NA | CASSISSGGLAHEQYF | TGTGCCAGTAGTATTTCGTCCGGGGGTCTAGCACACGAGCAGTACTTC
NA | TRBJ1-6 | TRBV4-3 | NA | CASSQDGMDSPLHF | TGCGCCAGCAGCCAAGACGGGATGGATTCACCCCTCCACTTT
TRBD1 | TRBJ2-6 | TRBV28 | NA | CASSLVPGDSSGANVLTF | TGTGCCAGCAGTTTAGTGCCAGGGGACAGCTCTGGGGCCAACGTCCTGACTTTC
NA | TRBJ1-2 | TRBV7-9 | once | CASSLASTDLYGYTF | TGTGCCAGCAGCTTAGCGTCGACAGATCTATATGGCTACACCTTC
TRBD2 | TRBJ2-2 | TRBV4-2 | NA | CASSQPSSGGGTGELFF | TGTGCCAGCAGCCAGCCCTCCAGCGGGGGGGGGACTGGGGAGCTGTTTTTT